This TCR beta chain derives from a study of cytomegalovirus exposure and HLA in healthy donors. Study-wide points: Among the CMV-associated chains, three were confirmed in vitro as specific for CMV antigens.

The primer mix had 60 Vbeta and 13 Jbeta primers. Here immunoSEQ multiplex PCR was the method, and the copy in TCRdb shows in-frame clones only, minus some. There are some 150,000 clones in the sample; around 75% occur only once, and 2.5% to 3.5% lies in the top ten. Comment on this clone: No antigen is known for it.

The origin of this receptor is a woman in her twenties or thirties in good health and CMV-seronegative. What was sequenced was PBMCs.

The CDR3 nucleotides read TGCGCCAGCAGTAACACAAATCAGCCCCAGCATTTT. Translation gives CASSNTNQPQHF. The V gene is TRBV10-1, the J gene TRBJ1-5, with unresolved D. CDR1 WNHNN and CDR2 SYGVQD come from the germline V gene (reference sequence). Between the trimmed V and J ends, which lost 5 bases and 4 bases, there was a span of 6 bases. The CDR3 sequence is 12 residues long.